These 18 T cell receptor beta chains came from one sample sequenced in a study of cytomegalovirus exposure and HLA in healthy donors. The PCR was carried out with 60 Vbeta primers and 13 Jbeta primers. Libraries were prepared by immunoSEQ multiplex PCR; TCRdb keeps only in-frame clonotypes and omits some of them. The data hold 140,000 to 150,000 clones, with over 65% observed a single time. The source material was PBMCs. The receptors were sampled from a man aged 40-49 years in good health and CMV-seropositive.

The J gene is TRBJ2-7, the V gene TRBV5-1, with TRBD1 as a possible D gene (6 bases). Germline CDR1 reads SGHRS; CDR2 reads YFSETQ. This CDR3 region has 16 residues. Trimming removed 0 bases from V and 6 bases from J, with 19 bases in between. CDR3 DNA sequence: TGCGCCAGCAGCTTGGTCATCAGGGGAAGTTCGGGCGAGCAGTACTTC. It specifies CASSLVIRGSSGEQYF.

The chain links TRBV19 to TRBJ1-4; 7 positions agree with TRBD1. The V segment lost 2 bases and the J segment 5 bases; nucleotides outside the gene matches: 8. Germline-derived CDR1 and CDR2 are LNHDA and SQIVND (reference sequence). The CDR3 runs 16 residues. CDR3 residues: CASSIPRTGANEKLFF. The CDR3 DNA is TGTGCCAGTAGTATACCTAGGACAGGTGCCAATGAAAAACTGTTTTTT.

This chain joins TRBV5-1 and TRBJ1-1; possibly TRBD1 for D (6 bases). The CDR3 spans 16 residues. Per the germline V gene, CDR1 is SGHRS and CDR2 is YFSETQ. With 2 bases removed from V and 3 bases from J, the gap between germline ends came to 17 bases. The CDR3 sequence: CASSLKKGGLDTEAFF. CDR3 DNA: TGCGCCAGCAGCTTAAAAAAGGGGGGGTTGGACACTGAAGCTTTCTTT.

V gene TRBV9 combines with J gene TRBJ1-5; weak D call: TRBD1 (6 bases). This CDR3 is 15 amino acids long. Germline CDR1 reads SGDLS; CDR2 reads YYNGEE. Trimming removed 5 bases from V and 7 bases from J, with 19 bases in between. The CDR3, as DNA: TGTGCCAGCAGTCCAGGCAGGGGTTTAGGGCAGCCCCAGCATTTT. Its translation is CASSPGRGLGQPQHF.

This clone showed up just a few times. This chain joins TRBV5-8 and TRBJ1-5; 10 bases align to TRBD1. V lost 2 bases to trimming and J lost 3 bases; unmatched junction nucleotides: 8. Looked up from germline, CDR1 is SGHTS and CDR2 is YDEGEE. The CDR3 spans 17 residues. Here the CDR3 reads CASSFLRTGGYNQPQHF. For the CDR3, the DNA is TGTGCCAGCAGCTTCCTTAGGACAGGGGGATACAATCAGCCCCAGCATTTT.

V usage is TRBV2 and J usage is TRBJ2-2; a weak D match, TRBD2 (6 bases). This CDR3 is 14 amino acids long. Trimming removed 6 bases at V and 7 bases at J, with 15 bases between. Germline V CDR1 and CDR2: SNHLY, FYNNEI. The CDR3 DNA is TGTGCCAGCAGCGCGACTAGATCCGGCGGGGAGCTGTTTTTT. This gives the protein CASSATRSGGELFF.

The CDR3 DNA reads as TGTGCCAGCAGCTTAGAGACTAGCGGGAGTGAGACCCAGTACTTC. It is translated as CASSLETSGSETQYF. The J gene is TRBJ2-5, the V gene TRBV7-2; 12 positions agree with TRBD2. The CDR3 consists of 15 residues. J lost 5 bases, V lost 1 base, and 2 bases had no gene match. From germline, CDR1 is SGHTA and CDR2 FQGNSA.

The chain links TRBV5-1 to TRBJ2-1; tentative D call: TRBD2 (6 bases). Trimming cost V 0 bases and J 9 bases, with 28 bases left between them. The CDR3 covers 19 residues. Germline loops: CDR1 SGHRS, CDR2 YFSETQ. The CDR3 spells CASSLAGVAAVQREGEQFF. Written as DNA, the CDR3 is TGCGCCAGCAGCTTGGCCGGCGTAGCGGCCGTTCAGAGGGAAGGTGAGCAGTTCTTC. The whole variable domain, remainder taken from reference TRBV5-1 and TRBJ2-1, is KAGVTQTPRYLIKTRGQQVTLSCSPISGHRSVSWYQQTPGQGLQFLFEYFSETQRNKGNFPGRFSGRQFSNSRSEMNVSTLELGDSALYLCASSLAGVAAVQREGEQFFGPGTRLTVL.

The chain carries TRBV7-6 and TRBJ2-1; 8 bases are shared with TRBD2. CDR1 is SGHVS, CDR2 FNYEAQ, per germline. The J segment lost 2 bases and the V segment lost 1 base, leaving 7 bases of the junction unmatched. This CDR3 has 17 amino acids. CDR3 residues: CASSLGPAGEPYNEQFF. The DNA of the CDR3 is TGTGCCAGCAGCTTAGGTCCAGCGGGAGAACCCTACAATGAGCAGTTCTTC. The variable domain in full, completed from reference TRBV7-6 and TRBJ2-1, reads GAGVSQSPRYKVTKRGQDVALRCDPISGHVSLYWYRQALGQGPEFLTYFNYEAQQDKSGLPNDRFSAERPEGSISTLTIQRTEQRDSAMYRCASSLGPAGEPYNEQFFGPGTRLTVL.

This chain joins TRBV30 and TRBJ2-3; D is perhaps TRBD2 (5 bases). In germline, CDR1 is GTSNPN, CDR2 SVGIG (reference sequence). The CDR3 extends over 15 amino acids. The V end was cut by 3 bases, the J end by 2 bases, with 15 bases between. CDR3 sequence: CAWSDWAGLTDTQYF. For the CDR3, the DNA is TGTGCCTGGAGCGACTGGGCGGGCCTCACAGATACGCAGTATTTT.

The chain joins TRBV28 to TRBJ1-1, with TRBD1 as a possible D gene (6 bases). This CDR3 comprises 17 residues. Germline CDR1 MDHEN, CDR2 SYDVKM. The V and J ends lost 5 bases and 0 bases respectively, with 19 bases between them. CDR3 nucleotide sequence: TGTGCCAGCAGTACCCCCCGCAGGACAGCGATGAACACTGAAGCTTTCTTT. This codes for CASSTPRRTAMNTEAFF. Using reference TRBV28 and TRBJ1-1 for the parts outside the CDR3, the full variable domain is DVKVTQSSRYLVKRTGEKVFLECVQDMDHENMFWYRQDPGLGLRLIYFSYDVKMKEKGDIPEGYSVSREKKERFSLILESASTNQTSMYLCASSTPRRTAMNTEAFFGQGTRLTVV.

The V gene is TRBV7-3, the J gene TRBJ2-5; 7 bases fit TRBD2. Germline V gene sequence: CDR1 SGHTA, CDR2 FQGTGA. This CDR3 is built from 15 residues. The J segment lost 8 bases and the V segment lost 5 bases, leaving 14 bases of the junction unmatched. The CDR3 DNA is TGTGCCAGCAGCCCCGCGGCGGGAGAAGGTTTTACCCAGTACTTC. It specifies CASSPAAGEGFTQYF.

The chain joins TRBV6-1 to TRBJ2-1, with 11 bases identical to TRBD1. J was trimmed by 9 bases and V by 6 bases; bases with no gene match: 10. Looked up from germline, CDR1 is MNHNS and CDR2 is SASEGT. This CDR3 is 15 amino acids long. The CDR3 protein is CASSIYPGQGVEQFF. The CDR3 DNA reads as TGTGCCAGCAGCATATATCCGGGACAGGGGGTTGAGCAGTTCTTC.

This clone showed up just once. This sequence joins TRBV2 and TRBJ2-2, with a tentative D call TRBD1 (6 bases). Germline assignment: CDR1 SNHLY and CDR2 FYNNEI. The CDR3 contains 16 residues. Trimming removed 4 bases at V and 1 base at J, with 13 bases between. In DNA, the CDR3 is TGTGCCAGCAGTGCCAGGGGTGCGGTGAACACCGGGGAGCTGTTTTTT. It translates to CASSARGAVNTGELFF.

This sequence joins TRBV6-5 and TRBJ1-4, with a possible D match to TRBD1 (6 bases). CDR3 length equals 14 residues. V was trimmed by 5 bases and J by 8 bases, leaving 15 bases between them. Per the germline V gene, CDR1 is MNHEY and CDR2 is SVGAGI. In DNA form, the CDR3 reads TGTGCCAGCAGTGAAGGGGGGGCGAGGGAAAAACTGTTTTTT. This sequence encodes CASSEGGAREKLFF.

This clone was picked up a small number of times. The chain carries TRBV5-5 and TRBJ1-2; tentative D call: TRBD1 (5 bases). CDR1 and CDR2 from the germline V gene are SGHKS and YYEKEE (reference sequence). This CDR3 spans 16 amino acids. Trimming cost V 1 base and J 5 bases, with 18 bases left between them. This CDR3 is CASSLFLSWGDYGYTF. The CDR3 DNA reads TGTGCCAGCAGCTTGTTCCTTTCCTGGGGCGATTATGGCTACACCTTC.

This chain uses TRBV19 with TRBJ2-6, with D uncertain. Germline loops: CDR1 LNHDA, CDR2 SQIVND (reference sequence). The V and J ends lost 4 bases and 2 bases respectively, with 6 bases between them. The CDR3 has 14 residues. The CDR3 sequence: CASSTGAGANVLTF. The CDR3 DNA is TGTGCCAGTAGTACAGGCGCTGGGGCCAACGTCCTGACTTTC. Drawing the rest from reference TRBV19 and TRBJ2-6, the complete variable domain is DGGITQSPKYLFRKEGQNVTLSCEQNLNHDAMYWYRQDPGQGLRLIYYSQIVNDFQKGDIAEGYSVSREKKESFPLTVTSAQKNPTAFYLCASSTGAGANVLTFGAGSRLTVL.

The J gene is TRBJ1-1, the V gene TRBV27, with D tentatively TRBD1 (6 bases). This CDR3 contains 14 residues. Germline V gene data show CDR1 as MNHEY and CDR2 as SMNVEV (reference sequence). V lost 8 bases and J 4 bases, leaving 17 bases between the germline ends. The CDR3 loop reads CASCHRDLCTEAFF. The CDR3 DNA is TGTGCCAGCTGCCACAGGGATTTGTGCACTGAAGCTTTCTTT.